The 2 T cell receptor beta chains presented below share a single source sample, sequenced in a study of glioma-infiltrating T cells. The iRepertoire nested amplicon-rescue multiplex PCR amplified TCR alpha and beta CDR3s from RNA. MiXCR, applied by TCRdb to the multiplex PCR reads, yields one record per CDR3 protein. The sample holds 400,000 or so distinct CDR3 sequences, 41% seen once. The sample taken for sequencing was glioma tissue, nonneoplastic brain tissue, or PBMCs (not recorded which). All receptors come from a human donor with low-grade glioma or glioblastoma, undergoing nonglioma brain surgery, or in good health (not recorded which).

A few counts support this clonotype. The chain employs TRBV4-1 and TRBJ2-3, with D unresolved. Trimming removed 0 bases at V and 2 bases at J, with 12 bases between. Germline V gives CDR1 MGHRA, CDR2 YSYEKL. This CDR3 spans 16 amino acids. The chain's CDR3 is CASSQDWLIFTDTQYF. CDR3 DNA: TGCGCCAGCAGCCAAGATTGGCTAATATTCACAGATACGCAGTATTTT.

The rearrangement joins TRBV14 to TRBJ2-1, with D perhaps TRBD2 (5 bases). From germline, CDR1 is SGHDN and CDR2 FVKESK. This CDR3 spans 15 amino acids. V lost 4 bases, J lost 2 bases, and 12 bases lay in between. CDR3 DNA sequence: TGTGCCAGCAGCCCCGACCCCGGGGCCTACAATGAGCAGTTCTTC. Residues: CASSPDPGAYNEQFF. The variable domain in full, with the rest retrieved from reference TRBV14 and TRBJ2-1, is EAGVTQFPSHSVIEKGQTVTLRCDPISGHDNLYWYRRVMGKEIKFLLHFVKESKQDESGMPNNRFLAERTGGTYSTLKVQPAELEDSGVYFCASSPDPGAYNEQFFGPGTRLTVL.